This TCR beta chain was captured in a study of beta chain features in type 1 diabetes. Study context: Across every sample, around 110,000,000 sorted cells were examined in total.

The isolated RNA, all of it, was reverse transcribed, so expressed TCRB transcripts were what got sequenced. TCRdb's copy holds only in-frame clones and misses some; the assay was immunoSEQ multiplex PCR. The sample yields more than 150,000 clones, roughly 10% seen once. Study-level results: Among patients, naive, central memory and Treg TCRB repertoires appeared more similar than among healthy donors. Shorter templates may be favored by PCR, equally so in patients and controls.

The CDR3 spans 13 residues. Looked up from germline, CDR1 is ENHRY and CDR2 is SYGVKD. This clone came up a few times. Its antigen is not known. An end of the junction differs from the germline gene, which may be a read error. This sequence originates from a man aged 18 to 35 in good health. The specimen was central memory CD4+ T cells from blood. The rearrangement links TRBV10-3 to TRBJ2-1, with a tentative D call TRBD2 (5 bases). Written as DNA, the CDR3 is TGTGCCATCTTTAGCGAGCCTACAATGAGCAGTCTCTTC. This codes for CAIFSEPTMSSLF.